These 18 T cell receptor beta chains were all obtained from the same sample, sequenced in a study of cytomegalovirus exposure and HLA in healthy donors. The PCR used 60 Vbeta and 13 Jbeta primers. The table came from immunoSEQ multiplex PCR; TCRdb's copy has only in-frame clones and leaves some out. The repertoire holds 150,000 to 200,000 clones, with roughly 78% as singletons. Specimen: PBMCs. The source of these receptors is a woman in her thirties in good health and CMV-seronegative.

The V gene is TRBV2, the J gene TRBJ2-2; 8 bases align to TRBD2. Trimming took 11 bases from V and 6 from J; bases not matched to a gene: 8. CDR1 and CDR2 from the germline V gene are SNHLY and FYNNEI. The CDR3 length is 13 residues. The CDR3 sequence: CAGGLANSGELFF. The CDR3 nucleotides read TGTGCCGGAGGACTAGCCAATTCCGGGGAGCTGTTTTTT.

The chain joins TRBV4-2 to TRBJ1-5; TRBD1 is a possible D gene (5 bases). Looked up from germline, CDR1 is LGHNA and CDR2 is YNFKEQ. This CDR3 region has 14 residues. V was trimmed by 2 bases and J by 1 base, leaving 6 bases between them. As DNA, the CDR3 is TGTGCCAGCAGCCAACGGGGGAGCAATCAGCCCCAGCATTTT. Translating gives CASSQRGSNQPQHF.

This clone was recorded once. This chain connects TRBV7-8 to TRBJ1-5; 10 bases are shared with TRBD1. Germline V gene lookup returns CDR1 SGHVS and CDR2 FQNEAQ. The CDR3 is 16 amino acids. V trimming: 5 bases; J trimming: 5 bases; junction bases outside the gene matches: 9. This CDR3 reads CASSLRDRGIDQPQHF. In nucleotides, the CDR3 is TGTGCCAGCAGCCTCCGGGACAGGGGTATAGATCAGCCCCAGCATTTT.

Here the CDR3 DNA reads TGTGCCAGCAGTTACTCGGGGACAGGCGCCCGCACTGAAGCTTTCTTT. It translates to CASSYSGTGARTEAFF. The chain has TRBV6-5 and TRBJ1-1, with 8 bases that match TRBD1. This CDR3 region has 16 residues. The germline V gene encodes CDR1 MNHEY and CDR2 SVGAGI. V shed 0 bases and J 4 bases; nucleotides not matched to a gene: 7.

This clone has only one observation. The chain couples TRBV7-9 to TRBJ2-5; D ambiguous. Per germline, CDR1 SEHNR and CDR2 FQNEAQ (reference sequence). The CDR3 runs 13 residues. V lost 5 bases, J lost 4 bases, and 11 bases lay in between. This CDR3 is CASSPKSGETQYF. The CDR3 DNA follows: TGTGCCAGCAGCCCTAAAAGTGGAGAGACCCAGTACTTC. Combining the CDR3 with reference TRBV7-9 and TRBJ2-5 gives the whole variable domain DTGVSQNPRHKITKRGQNVTFRCDPISEHNRLYWYRQTLGQGPEFLTYFQNEAQLEKSRLLSDRFSAERPKGSFSTLEIQRTEQGDSAMYLCASSPKSGETQYFGPGTRLLVL.

The chain uses TRBV4-2 and TRBJ1-2; D gene unclear. This CDR3 has 12 amino acids. CDR1 is LGHNA and CDR2 is YNFKEQ in the germline V gene. V was trimmed by 0 bases and J by 4 bases, leaving 3 bases between them. CDR3 sequence (DNA): TGTGCCAGCAGCCAAGACGGCTATGGCTACACCTTC. Translated, it gives CASSQDGYGYTF.

V usage is TRBV6-6 and J usage is TRBJ2-7, with 7 bases matching TRBD1. The length of the CDR3 is 11 residues. With 6 bases clipped from V and 10 bases from J, the junction kept 6 bases outside the gene matches. CDR1 and CDR2 from the germline V gene are MNHNY and SVGAGI (reference sequence). The CDR3 DNA is TGTGCCAGCAGCCGCAGGGACAGACAGTACTTC. Residues: CASSRRDRQYF.

The rearrangement joins TRBV5-4 to TRBJ1-2; no definite D call. This CDR3 has 12 residues. The germline V gene has CDR1 SGHNT and CDR2 YYREEE (reference sequence). Trimming cost V 0 bases and J 7 bases, with 7 bases left between them. CDR3 nucleotides: TGTGCCAGCAGCTTGGACGGGAGTGGCTACACCTTC. As protein: CASSLDGSGYTF.

V usage is TRBV10-3 and J usage is TRBJ1-5; 7 nucleotides line up with TRBD1. Germline V lookup: CDR1 ENHRY, CDR2 SYGVKD. This CDR3 spans 15 amino acids. V lost 9 bases, J lost 2 bases, and 10 bases stayed unmatched. The CDR3 region has the DNA TGTGCCATTTCAGACAGGGTATCTGGCAATCAGCCCCAGCATTTT. Translating it yields CAISDRVSGNQPQHF.

The chain employs TRBV5-4 and TRBJ2-7; no clear D. The germline V gene has CDR1 SGHNT and CDR2 YYREEE (reference sequence). The CDR3 is made up of 12 amino acids. V lost 1 base and J lost 9, with 11 bases in between. The CDR3: CASSLPDFVQYF. The CDR3, as DNA: TGTGCCAGCAGCTTGCCCGACTTTGTGCAGTACTTC.

The gene calls are TRBV7-9 and TRBJ2-7; possible D gene TRBD1, 5 bases. The CDR3 extends over 15 amino acids. Germline V lookup: CDR1 SEHNR, CDR2 FQNEAQ (reference sequence). Trimming removed 1 base from V and 1 base from J, with 11 bases in between. CDR3 in DNA: TGTGCCAGCAGCTTAGTTCCAGGGCTTTCCTACGAGCAGTACTTC. Translation: CASSLVPGLSYEQYF.

This sequence joins TRBV19 and TRBJ1-2; D unresolved. CDR3 length: 15 residues. The germline CDR1 and CDR2 sequences are LNHDA and SQIVND (reference sequence). V gave up 4 bases and J gave up 6 bases, with 18 bases separating them. The CDR3 DNA sequence: TGTGCCAGTAGTACCCTCCCGGGTGGAATACATGGCTACACCTTC. Translated, it gives CASSTLPGGIHGYTF.

The chain is built from TRBV7-9 and TRBJ1-1, with 7 bases identical to TRBD1. The length of the CDR3 is 14 residues. V gave up 2 bases and J gave up 5 bases; unmatched junction bases: 5. Germline V gives CDR1 SEHNR, CDR2 FQNEAQ (reference sequence). In nucleotides, the CDR3 is TGTGCCAGCAGCTTAAGACAGGGCGGGACTGAAGCTTTCTTT. Its translation is CASSLRQGGTEAFF.

V gene TRBV15 combines with J gene TRBJ2-2; TRBD1 matches 10 bases. The length of the CDR3 is 17 residues. Trimming removed 2 bases from V and 4 bases from J; junction bases left unmatched: 7. The germline gives CDR1 LNHNV, CDR2 YYDKDF (reference sequence). In DNA, the CDR3 is TGTGCCACCAGCAGAAAGGGACAGGGGAGACTCACCGGGGAGCTGTTTTTT. Translating gives CATSRKGQGRLTGELFF.

The DNA for the CDR3 is TGTGCCAGCAGCTCGCGTCCGGGGAGGGACACTGAAGCTTTCTTT. This codes for CASSSRPGRDTEAFF. This chain uses TRBV7-3 with TRBJ1-1; the D is unclear. The CDR3 is 15 amino acids. CDR1 and CDR2 from the germline V gene are SGHTA and FQGTGA. The V end lost 4 bases, the J end lost 3 bases, and 15 bases lay between the germline ends.

This clone was seen just once. The rearrangement joins TRBV6-1 to TRBJ2-7; 10 nucleotides align to TRBD2. V shed 6 bases and J 6 bases; nucleotides not matched to a gene: 11. CDR3 size: 15 residues. The germline gives CDR1 MNHNS, CDR2 SASEGT. Written as DNA, the CDR3 is TGTGCCAGCAGCCACCCAAGCGGGGGGGCCGGCGAGCAGTACTTC. It translates to CASSHPSGGAGEQYF.

The chain links TRBV29-1 to TRBJ2-1; D remains unclear. V shed 1 base and J shed 12 bases, with 10 bases lying between them. Germline V lookup: CDR1 SQVTM, CDR2 ANQGSEA. The CDR3 contains 11 residues. The CDR3 nucleotides read TGCAGCGTTGAAGGTGGAGACGGGCAGTTCTTC. Its protein is CSVEGGDGQFF.

The chain is built from TRBV5-1 and TRBJ1-2, with 7 bases matching TRBD1. The CDR3 runs 14 residues. In germline, CDR1 is SGHRS, CDR2 YFSETQ. The V and J ends lost 4 bases and 8 bases, in that order; junction bases with no gene match: 11. The CDR3 DNA reads as TGCGCCAGCAGCCTACAGGGGACTCAAGGGGGCTACACCTTC. Protein product: CASSLQGTQGGYTF.